This record concerns one T cell receptor beta chain sequence. The CDR3 length is 17 residues. Germline V gene sequence: CDR1 LGHNA, CDR2 YSLEER. The V end lost 0 bases, the J end lost 4 bases, and 16 bases lay between the germline ends. This entry belongs to a study of blood T cell repertoires in COVID-19. Overall study context: Material from acute and convalescent COVID-19 was sourced from the United States, Italy and Spain. The cDNA or gDNA used as material had been derived from T cells, B-cell-depleted T cells, or PBMCs.

How the authors handled the data: Cell counts per sample came from amplifying reference gene primers. Sequencing used immunoSEQ multiplex PCR; TCRdb keeps in-frame clones, though not all of them. V, J and clone size reflect that table, while D and trimming were determined from the DNA. The table records roughly 120,000 clones, over 80% of them present only once. The rearrangement joins TRBV4-3 to TRBJ1-3, with D perhaps matching TRBD1 (6 bases). The receptor comes from a woman in her fifties or sixties with acute or convalescent COVID-19. Input material: peripheral blood. CDR3 in DNA: TGCGCCAGCAGCCAAGATCCCCCCGGGACATCCGGAAACACCATATATTTT. It codes for CASSQDPPGTSGNTIYF.